Each of the 5 T cell receptor beta chains below was sequenced from the same sample in a study of shared clonotypes between healthy human individuals. Produced via immunoSEQ multiplex PCR; TCRdb's table is partial and in-frame only. The data show over a million clones, approximately 98.5% seen once. Sequenced input: naive CD4+ T cells sorted from blood. Subset indicated: CD45RA+ positively selected. Receptors were obtained from a man aged 25 to 45 in good health.

The V call is TRBV28, the J call TRBJ2-5; weak D call: TRBD1 (6 bases). CDR3 length: 13 amino acids. V dropped 3 bases and J dropped 5 bases, with 10 bases sitting between them. Germline V gene lookup returns CDR1 MDHEN and CDR2 SYDVKM. The CDR3 DNA sequence: TGTGCCAGCAGTTTTACAGGGTTGGAGACCCAGTACTTC. Protein: CASSFTGLETQYF.

V and J are TRBV5-6 and TRBJ2-3, with TRBD1 matching over 8 bases. Germline V lookup: CDR1 SGHDT, CDR2 YYEEEE. The length of the CDR3 is 15 residues. V lost 4 bases to trimming and J lost 1 base; unmatched junction nucleotides: 5. CDR3 loop: CASSQRTGRTDTQYF. CDR3 nucleotides: TGTGCCAGCAGCCAAAGGACAGGGCGCACAGATACGCAGTATTTT.

The V and J genes are TRBV15 and TRBJ2-1; possibly TRBD2 for D (6 bases). The CDR3 length is 13 residues. V was shortened by 1 base and J by 8 bases, with 9 bases between the two germline ends. Germline lookup yields CDR1 LNHNV and CDR2 YYDKDF (reference sequence). In DNA form, the CDR3 reads TGTGCCACCAGCAGAGGGGGACTTTATGAGCAGTTCTTC. It specifies CATSRGGLYEQFF.

The CDR3 DNA is TGTGCCAGCAGCCCTGGTCACGCTGAAGCTTTCTTT. Amino acids: CASSPGHAEAFF. V and J are TRBV7-6 and TRBJ1-1; D not certain. CDR3 length: 12 residues. Germline V gene sequence: CDR1 SGHVS, CDR2 FNYEAQ. Deletions cut 5 bases from V and 6 bases from J, with 10 bases between.

This CDR3 is CASSLSGRTYNEQFF. DNA of the CDR3: TGTGCCAGCAGCTTAAGTGGGAGGACCTACAATGAGCAGTTCTTC. The gene calls are TRBV11-2 and TRBJ2-1; D perhaps matches TRBD2 (6 bases). This CDR3 is 15 amino acids long. CDR1 is SGHAT and CDR2 is FQNNGV in the germline V gene. Trimming cost V 2 bases and J 2 bases, with 10 bases left between them.